These T cell receptor beta chains were read from a single sample in a study of blood T cell repertoires in COVID-19. Using immunoSEQ multiplex PCR, the repertoire was profiled, and TCRdb retains in-frame clones only, with some absent. Among 340,000 or so clones listed, 80% to 90% were seen once. Sequenced input: PBMCs or T cells enriched from blood (not recorded which). The receptors stem from a woman aged 35 to 49 with acute COVID-19. The CDR3 runs from the conserved cysteine through the conserved F or W. The D gene is left open where the match is weak. Clone size is stated in some rows and not others, as once, few, many or a class when expanded.

J gene,V gene,D gene,clone size,CDR3 protein,CDR3 DNA
TRBJ2-5,TRBV19,-,-,CASSMFSGRGTQETQYF,TGTGCCAGTAGTATGTTCTCCGGGCGGGGTACACAAGAGACCCAGTACTTC
TRBJ1-5,TRBV19,-,once,CASSRRGDILSNQPQHF,TGTGCCAGTAGCCGTCGGGGGGATATACTTAGCAATCAGCCCCAGCATTTT
TRBJ2-7,TRBV4-1,-,once,CASSQAAASYEQYF,TGCGCCAGCAGCCAAGCAGCGGCGTCCTACGAGCAGTACTTC
TRBJ1-2,TRBV7-2,-,-,CASSPDTGYGYTF,TGTGCCAGCAGCCCGGACACCGGCTATGGCTACACCTTC
TRBJ1-1,TRBV6-5,TRBD1,-,CASRMDRAANTEAFF,TGTGCCAGCAGAATGGACAGGGCGGCGAACACTGAAGCTTTCTTT
TRBJ2-1,TRBV28,-,-,CASSGSTSYNEQFF,TGTGCCAGCAGTGGTAGCACCTCCTACAATGAGCAGTTCTTC
TRBJ1-5,TRBV6-5,-,-,CASSSTSRQRNQPQHF,TGTGCCAGCAGTTCCACGAGTCGACAGCGCAATCAGCCCCAGCATTTT
TRBJ1-2,TRBV7-2,-,-,CASSLLGTYYGYTF,TGTGCCAGCAGCTTATTAGGGACATACTATGGCTACACCTTC
TRBJ1-2,TRBV9,-,-,CASSGGTTYYGYTF,TGTGCCAGCAGCGGCGGGACCACCTACTATGGCTACACCTTC
TRBJ1-6,TRBV5-6,-,-,CASSLLDSTSPLHF,TGTGCCAGCAGCCTTCTGGACAGCACTTCACCCCTCCACTTT
TRBJ2-3,TRBV19,TRBD2,-,CASKKRLAGTDTQYF,TGTGCCAGTAAGAAGAGGCTAGCGGGCACAGATACGCAGTATTTT
TRBJ2-7,TRBV6-5,-,-,CASSYRGVRGNEQYF,TGTGCCAGCAGTTACAGGGGCGTAAGGGGAAACGAGCAGTACTTC
TRBJ2-7,TRBV3-1/TRBV3-2,-,-,CASELASAPYEQYF,TGTGCCAGCGAGTTGGCTAGCGCACCCTACGAGCAGTACTTC
TRBJ2-1,TRBV19,TRBD2,-,CASSISGLAGHEQFF,TGTGCCAGTAGTATCTCGGGACTAGCGGGTCATGAGCAGTTCTTC
TRBJ2-6,TRBV4-1,TRBD1,once,CASSRGQGALGANVLTF,TGCGCCAGCAGCCGCGGACAGGGGGCCTTAGGGGCCAACGTCCTGACTTTC
TRBJ2-5,TRBV4-2,-,-,CASSQGLDQETQYF,TGTGCCAGCAGCCAAGGACTCGACCAAGAGACCCAGTACTTC
TRBJ2-1,TRBV5-1,TRBD2,-,CASSTGLADNEQFF,TGCGCCAGCAGCACGGGACTAGCGGACAATGAGCAGTTCTTC
TRBJ1-6,TRBV5-4,TRBD1,-,CASSLEPLTGANSPLHF,TGTGCCAGCAGCTTGGAACCCCTGACAGGGGCTAATTCACCCCTCCACTTT
TRBJ2-1,TRBV7-2,-,-,CASGRDSTYNEQFF,TGTGCCTCCGGGCGGGACTCGACCTACAATGAGCAGTTCTTC
TRBJ2-1,TRBV7-2,-,-,CASSRGAMSDEQFF,TGTGCCAGCTCCCGGGGGGCGATGAGCGATGAGCAGTTCTTC
TRBJ2-2,TRBV7-9,TRBD1,-,CASSLEGQPTGELFF,TGTGCCAGCAGCCTAGAGGGACAGCCCACCGGGGAGCTGTTTTTT
TRBJ2-7,TRBV28,-,-,CASSLIQLVYEQYF,TGTGCCAGCAGTTTAATACAGCTTGTGTACGAGCAGTACTTC
TRBJ2-5,TRBV6-2/TRBV6-3,TRBD2,-,CASSYLGGGNDGTQYF,TGTGCCAGCAGTTACTTGGGGGGGGGAAACGACGGGACCCAGTACTTC
TRBJ2-7,TRBV19,-,-,CASSIPGVYEQYF,TGTGCCAGTAGTATACCGGGGGTCTACGAGCAGTACTTC
TRBJ2-7,TRBV20-1,TRBD1,-,CSASRRDRGSYEQYF,TGCAGTGCTAGTCGGAGAGACAGGGGCTCCTACGAGCAGTACTTC
TRBJ2-1,TRBV9,-,-,CASSVKPLGAFNEQFF,TGTGCCAGCAGCGTAAAGCCCCTGGGAGCCTTTAATGAGCAGTTCTTC
TRBJ1-1,TRBV19,TRBD1,-,CASSAGQTKNTEAFF,TGTGCCAGTAGTGCGGGACAGACTAAGAACACTGAAGCTTTCTTT
TRBJ2-1,TRBV7-2,-,-,CASSPPTSWHEQFF,TGTGCCAGCAGCCCGCCAACTAGTTGGCATGAGCAGTTCTTC
TRBJ2-1,TRBV2,-,-,CASSVRDMTWDHEQFF,TGTGCCAGCAGTGTTAGGGACATGACCTGGGACCATGAGCAGTTCTTC
TRBJ2-7,TRBV7-2,-,-,CASSSQASPEQYF,TGTGCCAGCAGTTCTCAGGCGTCACCCGAGCAGTACTTC
TRBJ1-2,TRBV6-2/TRBV6-3,TRBD1,-,CASSNRQGAGYGYTF,TGTGCCAGCAGTAATCGACAGGGAGCGGGCTATGGCTACACCTTC
TRBJ2-7,TRBV18,TRBD1,-,CASSPPGGSDYEQYF,TGTGCCAGCTCACCGCCAGGGGGCTCGGACTACGAGCAGTACTTC
TRBJ1-1,TRBV10-3,TRBD1,-,CAIRTDRGAGYGTEAFF,TGTGCCATCAGAACGGACAGGGGAGCCGGCTATGGGACTGAAGCTTTCTTT
TRBJ2-3,TRBV11-3,TRBD2,once,CASSYGTSRTDTQYF,TGTGCCAGCAGCTATGGGACTAGTCGAACAGATACGCAGTATTTT
TRBJ2-2,TRBV7-9,-,-,CASSLQGANTGELFF,TGTGCCAGCAGCCTACAGGGCGCGAACACCGGGGAGCTGTTTTTT
TRBJ1-1,TRBV29-1,TRBD1,-,CSVEVPKGGTGGRGTEAFF,TGCAGCGTTGAAGTCCCGAAGGGGGGGACAGGGGGCAGAGGCACTGAAGCTTTCTTT
TRBJ1-5,TRBV19,TRBD1,few,CASSGTGNQPQHF,TGTGCCAGTAGCGGGACAGGGAATCAGCCCCAGCATTTT
TRBJ1-1,TRBV7-9,-,-,CASSPGQLNTEAFF,TGTGCCAGCAGCCCAGGACAGCTGAACACTGAAGCTTTCTTT
TRBJ2-5,TRBV2,TRBD1,-,CASSDRTGGLETQYF,TGTGCCAGCAGTGATAGGACAGGGGGTTTAGAGACCCAGTACTTC
TRBJ2-1,TRBV4-2,-,once,CASSQDLFPSLRYNEQFF,TGTGCCAGCAGCCAAGACCTGTTTCCTAGCCTACGCTACAATGAGCAGTTCTTC
TRBJ2-5,TRBV7-2,-,-,CASSLAPQGYQETQYF,TGTGCCAGCAGCTTAGCTCCGCAGGGGTACCAAGAGACCCAGTACTTC